This T cell receptor (beta chain) was profiled in a study of response to subunit inactivated influenza vaccine. TCRdb itself ran the RT-PCR reads through MiXCR, one entry per CDR3 protein. This sample yields 300,000 to 350,000 distinct CDR3 sequences, of which 22% are seen a single time; 10% belongs to the top ten. Trimming left V 6 bases short and J 5 bases short, with 17 bases between. The germline gives CDR1 MNHNS, CDR2 SASEGT. The CDR3 covers 14 residues. This material consisted of PBMCs from blood, taken about 20 months after vaccination. The clonotype originates from a man between 50 and 75 years old who received an inactivated influenza vaccine. The rearrangement joins TRBV6-1 to TRBJ2-7, with D uncertain. As DNA, the CDR3 is TGTGCCAGCAGCGGACGGCGACCCTGGAACGAGCAGTACTTC. The encoded protein is CASSGRRPWNEQYF.